This T cell receptor beta chain was recorded in a study of Ad26.COV2.S vaccination and SARS-CoV-2 variants. About the study: Recipients of Ad26.COV2.S got it intramuscularly, once or twice 56 days apart.

CDR1 is SEHNR and CDR2 is FQNEAQ in the germline V gene (reference sequence). V was shortened by 5 bases and J by 4 bases, with 12 bases between the two germline ends. This CDR3 has 14 residues. Some clones are missing from TCRdb's copy, which holds only in-frame ones; the method was immunoSEQ multiplex PCR. The repertoire holds some 250,000 clones, around nine tenths seen once, with approximately 12% in the top ten. The treatment: over 15 received Ad26.COV2.S at low or high dose, single or two shots; roughly 5 received placebo; per-sample allocation not given. The investigators took samples on day 63 after the first vaccine or placebo injection.

Sample: peripheral blood, taken in a trial of Ad26.COV2.S vaccine versus placebo. The TCR originated in a person aged 18 to 59 who received the Ad26.COV2.S COVID-19 vaccine or a placebo. This chain connects TRBV7-9 to TRBJ2-1, with D uncertain. CDR3: CASSPPTAYNEQFF. CDR3 DNA: TGTGCCAGCAGCCCCCCAACCGCTTACAATGAGCAGTTCTTC. Full variable domain (missing parts from reference TRBV7-9 and TRBJ2-1): DTGVSQNPRHKITKRGQNVTFRCDPISEHNRLYWYRQTLGQGPEFLTYFQNEAQLEKSRLLSDRFSAERPKGSFSTLEIQRTEQGDSAMYLCASSPPTAYNEQFFGPGTRLTVL.